This T cell receptor (beta chain) stems from a study of blood T cell repertoires in COVID-19. About the study: Whether acute or convalescent, the COVID-19 samples came from the United States, Italy and Spain. The analysed material was cDNA or gDNA that came from T cells, B-cell-depleted T cells, or PBMCs.

Per the germline V gene, CDR1 is LGHNT and CDR2 is FRNRAP. The ends were cut back, 5 bases at V and 4 bases at J, with 8 bases in the middle. The CDR3 extends over 12 amino acids. In the source study's methods: Amplification with reference gene primers provided the estimates of nucleated cell counts. TCRdb's copy holds only in-frame clones and misses some; the assay was immunoSEQ multiplex PCR. The D gene and trimming were derived from the DNA, and the V and J assignments and clone size from that table. The repertoire holds about 15,000 clones, with roughly nine tenths as singletons. Material for sequencing was peripheral blood. The rearrangement links TRBV12-5 to TRBJ1-1; D uncertain. This clonotype was obtained from a woman of 80 years or more with COVID-19, enrolled during active disease. The CDR3 region is CASGPARTEAFF. DNA of the CDR3: TGTGCTAGTGGTCCCGCGCGCACTGAAGCTTTCTTT.